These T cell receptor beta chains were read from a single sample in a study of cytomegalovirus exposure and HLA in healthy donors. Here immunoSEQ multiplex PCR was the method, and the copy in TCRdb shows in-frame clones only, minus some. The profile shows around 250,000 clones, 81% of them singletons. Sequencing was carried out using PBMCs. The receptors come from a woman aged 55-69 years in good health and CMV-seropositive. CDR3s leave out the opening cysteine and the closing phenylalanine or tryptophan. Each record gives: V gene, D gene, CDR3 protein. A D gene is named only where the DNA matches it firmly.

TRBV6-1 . ASRGGGRETQY
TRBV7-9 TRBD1 ASSTSRDRGYEQY
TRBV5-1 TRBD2 ASSTMGLAGDGY
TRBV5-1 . ASSLAVGRVGNTIY
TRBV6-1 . ASSEPGAQPQH
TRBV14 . ASSQGRAPSYGYT
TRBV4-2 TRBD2 ASSHVAGGNEQF
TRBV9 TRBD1 ASSARGQGGTEAF
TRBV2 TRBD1 ATTGGDSGNTIY
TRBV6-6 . ASSDRGNSPLH
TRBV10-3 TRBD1 AISEAGGTDQPQH
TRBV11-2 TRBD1 ASRLGQGLGSVYGYT
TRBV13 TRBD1 ASSLGTGGNTGELF
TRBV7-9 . ASSLKASLEHGYT
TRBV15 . ATSSQRDEQY
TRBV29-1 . SVVSASRRYEQY